Below, one T cell receptor beta chain is given with its context. This CDR3 contains 15 residues. V lost 4 bases and J 0 bases, leaving 10 bases between the germline ends. Looked up from germline, CDR1 is SGDLS and CDR2 is YYNGEE. The sample belongs to a study of shared clonotypes between healthy human individuals. The method was immunoSEQ multiplex PCR; TCRdb's version includes in-frame clones alone and lacks a portion of them. The data contain around 550,000 clones, 95% to 97% of them singletons. Sequences were obtained from naive CD4+ T cells sorted from blood. The subset here: CD45RA+ positively selected. This rearrangement joins TRBV9 to TRBJ2-2; possible D gene TRBD1, 5 bases. This receptor was identified in a woman in her thirties in good health. The CDR3 protein is CASSPQGSNTGELFF. In DNA form, the CDR3 reads TGTGCCAGCAGCCCCCAGGGCTCGAACACCGGGGAGCTGTTTTTT.